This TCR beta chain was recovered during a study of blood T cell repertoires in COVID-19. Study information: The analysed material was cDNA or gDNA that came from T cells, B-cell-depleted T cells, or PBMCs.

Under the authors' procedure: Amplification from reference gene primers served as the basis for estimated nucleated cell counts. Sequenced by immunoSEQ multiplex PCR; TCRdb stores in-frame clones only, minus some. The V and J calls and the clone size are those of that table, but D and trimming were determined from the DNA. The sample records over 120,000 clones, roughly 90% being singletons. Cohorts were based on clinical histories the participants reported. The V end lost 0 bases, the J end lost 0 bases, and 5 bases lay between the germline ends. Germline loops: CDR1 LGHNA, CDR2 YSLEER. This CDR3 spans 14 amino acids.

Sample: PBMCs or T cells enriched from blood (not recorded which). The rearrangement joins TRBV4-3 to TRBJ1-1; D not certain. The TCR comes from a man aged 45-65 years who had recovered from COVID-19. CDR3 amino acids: CASSQDKLNTEAFF. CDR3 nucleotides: TGCGCCAGCAGCCAAGACAAGCTGAACACTGAAGCTTTCTTT.